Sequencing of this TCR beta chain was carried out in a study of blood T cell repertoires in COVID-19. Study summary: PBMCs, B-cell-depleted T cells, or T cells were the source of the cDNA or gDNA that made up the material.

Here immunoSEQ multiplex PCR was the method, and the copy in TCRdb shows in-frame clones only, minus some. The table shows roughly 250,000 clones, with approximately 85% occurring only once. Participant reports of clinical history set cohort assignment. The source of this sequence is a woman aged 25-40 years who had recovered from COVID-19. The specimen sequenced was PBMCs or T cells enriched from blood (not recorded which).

Here the CDR3 DNA reads TGTGCCAGCAGTGACCATAACACCGGGGAGCTGTTTTTT. Its protein product is CASSDHNTGELFF. The rearrangement joins TRBV6-4 to TRBJ2-2, with D unresolved. This CDR3 spans 13 amino acids. Per germline, CDR1 MRHNA and CDR2 SNTAGT. V lost 2 bases and J 2 bases, leaving 3 bases between the germline ends.